Sequencing of this T cell receptor (beta chain) was carried out in a study of human T cells and chemical hapten exposure. Study-level background: Alopecia areata, totalis or universalis was found in mostly female patients.

The time point was: pre-sensitization, week 0. The sample's treatment: therapeutic diphenylcyclopropenone sensitization with weekly scalp DPC. In the study's own analysis: From approximately 20,000 to 700,000 TCRs were found per sample, with a median of 95,638. TCRdb ran MiXCR on the RACE reads and lists one entry per CDR3 protein. TCRdb assigned the V and J calls; the authors' analysis was not used. The sample shows 85,000 to 100,000 distinct CDR3 sequences, 10% to 11% of them seen only once. The CDR3 covers 13 residues. Germline V CDR1 and CDR2: SGHAT, FQDESV (reference sequence). V lost 5 bases and J lost 9, with 14 bases in between.

The J gene is TRBJ2-1, the V gene TRBV11-1; D gene uncertain. This receptor was taken from a woman aged 55-70 years with alopecia areata. Some clones in this sample may be carry-over from other donors' samples. The specimen comprised whole blood, sampled in connection with sensitization to the hapten diphenylcyclopropenone (DPC). The CDR3 DNA sequence: TGTGCCAGCAGCCCACGACGACGAGCTGAGCAGTTCTTC. Protein sequence: CASSPRRRAEQFF. Using reference TRBV11-1 and TRBJ2-1 for the parts outside the CDR3, the full variable domain is EAEVAQSPRYKITEKSQAVAFWCDPISGHATLYWYRQILGQGPELLVQFQDESVVDDSQLPKDRFSAERLKGVDSTLKIQPAELGDSAMYLCASSPRRRAEQFFGPGTRLTVL.